This T cell receptor (beta chain) was identified in a study of blood T cell repertoires in COVID-19. The V end was cut by 1 base, the J end by 0 bases, with 10 bases between. The germline V gene has CDR1 SEHNR and CDR2 FQNEAQ (reference sequence). The CDR3 is 16 residues long. Using immunoSEQ multiplex PCR, the repertoire was profiled, and TCRdb retains in-frame clones only, with some absent. The table has under 300,000 clones, 70% to 90% seen once. The chain combines TRBV7-9 with TRBJ1-3; D is uncertain. Source material: peripheral blood. The source is a woman aged 70-85 years with acute or convalescent COVID-19. The CDR3 spells CASSLVLGSSGNTIYF. For the CDR3, the DNA is TGTGCCAGCAGCTTAGTATTGGGGAGCTCTGGAAACACCATATATTTT. Complete variable domain (other parts from reference TRBV7-9 and TRBJ1-3): DTGVSQNPRHKITKRGQNVTFRCDPISEHNRLYWYRQTLGQGPEFLTYFQNEAQLEKSRLLSDRFSAERPKGSFSTLEIQRTEQGDSAMYLCASSLVLGSSGNTIYFGEGSWLTVV.